Below are 10 T cell receptor beta chains sequenced from a single sample in a study of blood T cell repertoires in COVID-19. Only in-frame clones appear in the TCRdb table, and some are missing; sequencing was by immunoSEQ multiplex PCR. The sample shows some 200,000 clones, about nine tenths of them seen only once. Sequencing input: peripheral blood. These receptors were obtained from a man of 80 years or more with acute or convalescent COVID-19.

The table lists this clone with a count of one. As DNA, the CDR3 is TGTGCCACCAGTGATCAAGCCGGGACAGGGGGCAAGGAGACCCAGTACTTC. This gives the protein CATSDQAGTGGKETQYF. The V call is TRBV24-1, the J call TRBJ2-5; 12 positions agree with TRBD1. The CDR3 covers 17 residues. CDR1 KGHDR and CDR2 SFDVKD come from the germline V gene. V trimming: 3 bases; J trimming: 5 bases; junction bases outside the gene matches: 9.

This chain uses TRBV27 with TRBJ2-1, with 11 bases identical to TRBD2. Germline V gene sequence: CDR1 MNHEY, CDR2 SMNVEV (reference sequence). V trimming: 0 bases; J trimming: 5 bases; junction bases outside the gene matches: 9. This CDR3 region has 18 residues. CDR3 sequence reads: CASSLSASGRPLNNEQFF. The CDR3 bases are TGTGCCAGCAGTTTATCGGCTAGCGGGAGGCCCCTGAACAATGAGCAGTTCTTC.

The chain employs TRBV7-8 and TRBJ1-3; the D is unclear. Germline V gene sequence: CDR1 SGHVS, CDR2 FQNEAQ. Trimming took off 5 bases at V and 1 base at J, with 9 bases between the two ends. This CDR3 is built from 14 residues. Here the CDR3 DNA reads TGTGCCAGCAGCCTTTCATTTTCTGGAAACACCATATATTTT. Its translation is CASSLSFSGNTIYF.

The chain recombines TRBV5-8 with TRBJ2-6; D call uncertain. This CDR3 region has 14 residues. Trimming pared 2 bases from V and 3 bases from J, leaving 6 bases between. Germline V gives CDR1 SGHTS, CDR2 YDEGEE. The CDR3 DNA reads TGTGCCAGCAGCTTAGGAGATGGGGCCAACGTCCTGACTTTC. It translates to CASSLGDGANVLTF.

This sequence joins TRBV6-5 and TRBJ1-1, with D hard to call. Per germline, CDR1 MNHEY and CDR2 SVGAGI. Trimming pared 7 bases from V and 6 bases from J, leaving 9 bases between. The CDR3 has 11 amino acids. In DNA, the CDR3 is TGTGCCAGCATCCGAGGGTCTGAAGCTTTCTTT. It codes for CASIRGSEAFF.

This chain joins TRBV4-2 and TRBJ1-3; possibly TRBD1 for D (5 bases). Looked up from germline, CDR1 is LGHNA and CDR2 is YNFKEQ. CDR3 length: 15 amino acids. The V and J ends lost 5 bases and 0 bases respectively, with 11 bases between them. CDR3 protein: CASSEDIRSGNTIYF. The CDR3 DNA sequence: TGTGCCAGCAGCGAGGACATTCGCTCTGGAAACACCATATATTTT.

The J gene is TRBJ1-5, the V gene TRBV13, with a tentative D call TRBD1 (5 bases). The CDR3 has 15 amino acids. Trimming pared 2 bases from V and 3 bases from J, leaving 11 bases between. The germline gives CDR1 PRHDT, CDR2 FYEKMQ (reference sequence). The CDR3 coding sequence is TGTGCCAGCAGCTTATGCAGGGCGCTCAATCAGCCCCAGCATTTT. Translation: CASSLCRALNQPQHF. The variable domain in full, completed from reference TRBV13 and TRBJ1-5, reads AAGVIQSPRHLIKEKRETATLKCYPIPRHDTVYWYQQGPGQDPQFLISFYEKMQSDKGSIPDRFSAQQFSDYHSELNMSSLELGDSALYFCASSLCRALNQPQHFGDGTRLSIL.

The rearrangement joins TRBV29-1 to TRBJ2-5, with D perhaps TRBD1 (5 bases). Germline CDR1 reads SQVTM; CDR2 reads ANQGSEA. Trimming cost V 2 bases and J 4 bases, with 8 bases left between them. CDR3 length: 12 amino acids. CDR3 bases: TGCAGCGTTGAACAGGGATCAGAGACCCAGTACTTC. Amino acid sequence: CSVEQGSETQYF.

V gene TRBV14 combines with J gene TRBJ1-2; D might be TRBD1 (5 bases). Germline values: CDR1 SGHDN, CDR2 FVKESK. V lost 4 bases and J lost 7, with 16 bases in between. This CDR3 spans 14 amino acids. This CDR3 reads CASSPSGGLSGYTF. Written as DNA, the CDR3 is TGTGCCAGCAGCCCCAGCGGGGGGTTAAGTGGCTACACCTTC.

V is TRBV6-1 and J is TRBJ2-7, with D hard to call. The CDR3 has 15 residues. CDR1 is MNHNS and CDR2 is SASEGT in the germline V gene. Trimming cost V 1 base and J 2 bases, with 12 bases left between them. The CDR3 sequence is CASSEGPSNAYEQYV. The CDR3 bases are TGTGCCAGCAGTGAAGGGCCTTCCAATGCCTACGAGCAGTACGTC.